These 32 T cell receptor beta chains share one sample of origin, sequenced in a study of neurological immune-mediated disorders. TCRdb re-derived calls from the 5' RACE reads in MiXCR, one entry per CDR3 protein. Counted here are more than 20,000 distinct CDR3 sequences, about 2.5% occurring once; the ten biggest clones make up about 2.3%. Material: PBMCs. The receptor set was obtained from a woman in her 50s with multiple sclerosis.

At least ten counts were recorded for this clonotype. The chain links TRBV6-2 or TRBV6-3 to TRBJ1-5, with TRBD1 matching 8 bases. In germline, CDR1 is MNHEY, CDR2 SVGEGT. This CDR3 comprises 18 residues. Unmatched junction bases numbered 13, after V lost 5 bases and J lost 1 base. The CDR3 is CASSQTRQGIASNQPQHF. The CDR3 DNA is TGTGCCAGCAGTCAGACCCGACAGGGGATTGCGAGCAATCAGCCCCAGCATTTT.

Ten or more counts support this clonotype. The CDR3 reads CSATDRDTIYEQYF. The CDR3 bases are TGCAGTGCTACGGATCGGGACACCATCTACGAGCAGTACTTC. The chain employs TRBV20-1 and TRBJ2-7; D is perhaps TRBD1 (6 bases). The CDR3 length is 14 residues. Germline V CDR1 and CDR2: DFQATT, SNEGSKA (reference sequence). The V end lost 4 bases, the J end lost 3 bases, and 16 bases lay between the germline ends.

Ten or more counts support this clonotype. The V and J genes are TRBV20-1 and TRBJ2-1, with no clear D. Germline V lookup: CDR1 DFQATT, CDR2 SNEGSKA (reference sequence). V lost 3 bases, J lost 10 bases, and 13 bases lay in between. The CDR3 is made up of 12 amino acids. The CDR3 sequence: CSASFRTDEQFF. CDR3 DNA: TGCAGTGCTAGCTTTCGGACCGACGAGCAGTTCTTC.

This clonotype has at least ten counts. This sequence joins TRBV7-2 and TRBJ2-7; the D gene is possibly TRBD2 (5 bases). Germline V CDR1 and CDR2: SGHTA, FQGNSA. The V gene lost 4 bases and the J gene lost 2 bases, with 6 bases spanning the gap. The CDR3 is 12 amino acids. The CDR3 nucleotides are TGTGCCAGCAGCTCCGGGGCCTACGAGCAGTACTTC. This sequence encodes CASSSGAYEQYF.

This clonotype was detected many times. The V call is TRBV29-1, the J call TRBJ2-3; tentatively, D is TRBD1 or TRBD2 (5 bases each). The CDR3 runs to 14 residues. Looked up from germline, CDR1 is SQVTM and CDR2 is ANQGSEA. Between the trimmed V and J ends, which lost 4 bases and 3 bases, there was a span of 14 bases. The CDR3 DNA reads TGCAGCGTTGCATTTGTGGGGACGACAGATACGCAGTATTTT. Amino acid sequence: CSVAFVGTTDTQYF.

This clonotype was seen at least ten times. V usage is TRBV5-6 and J usage is TRBJ2-1; a possible D gene is TRBD1 (6 bases). Germline V lookup: CDR1 SGHDT, CDR2 YYEEEE. The CDR3 covers 18 residues. The V and J ends lost 4 bases and 6 bases respectively, with 26 bases between them. CDR3 region: CASSLVVGGWKKGNEQFF. The CDR3 DNA reads TGTGCCAGCAGCCTGGTCGTAGGGGGTTGGAAAAAGGGCAATGAGCAGTTCTTC.

This clonotype was detected ten times or more. The V gene is TRBV7-2, the J gene TRBJ2-7; 8 bases match TRBD1. The ends lost 11 bases at V and 3 bases at J; junction bases unmatched: 15. Germline-derived CDR1 and CDR2 are SGHTA and FQGNSA. This CDR3 region has 15 residues. CDR3 amino acids: CASGTGEFSGYEQYF. In DNA, the CDR3 is TGTGCCTCCGGGACAGGCGAATTTTCTGGCTACGAGCAGTACTTC.

This clonotype has ten or more counts. V usage is TRBV19 and J usage is TRBJ1-2; TRBD1 agrees at 8 bases. CDR3 length equals 15 residues. V shed 8 bases and J 3 bases; nucleotides not matched to a gene: 11. The V gene's germline CDR1 is LNHDA and CDR2 SQIVND (reference sequence). For the CDR3, the DNA is TGTGCCAGTGTCCGGGACAGGCGAAGAGACTATGGCTACACCTTC. Residues: CASVRDRRRDYGYTF.

This clonotype was seen repeatedly, ten times or more. The V gene is TRBV10-3, the J gene TRBJ1-2; 7 bases fit TRBD1. The CDR3 has 15 amino acids. Germline lookup yields CDR1 ENHRY and CDR2 SYGVKD. With V trimmed by 0 bases and J by 5 bases, 6 bases remained unmatched. CDR3 in amino acids: CAISESGGTEYGYTF. The DNA for the CDR3 is TGTGCCATCAGTGAGTCAGGTGGGACAGAGTATGGCTACACCTTC.

This clonotype occurred many times. This sequence joins TRBV20-1 and TRBJ2-5; D gene ambiguous. Trimming cost V 5 bases and J 3 bases, with 13 bases left between them. The CDR3 extends over 13 amino acids. Germline V gene data show CDR1 as DFQATT and CDR2 as SNEGSKA (reference sequence). The CDR3: CSALRTAEETQYF. Written as DNA, the CDR3 is TGCAGTGCTTTAAGGACCGCCGAAGAGACCCAGTACTTC.

This clonotype was counted between two and nine times. The V call is TRBV11-3, the J call TRBJ1-1; D ambiguous. CDR1 is SGHNT and CDR2 is YENEEA in the germline V gene. The V end was cut by 0 bases, the J end by 5 bases, with 13 bases between. This CDR3 is 15 amino acids long. CDR3 region: CASSLDSWGSTEAFF. In nucleotides, the CDR3 is TGTGCCAGCAGCTTAGACTCCTGGGGTAGTACTGAAGCTTTCTTT.

This clonotype has at least ten counts. The rearrangement uses TRBV5-1 and TRBJ2-3, with a weak D call TRBD2 (5 bases). The CDR3 totals 16 residues. Germline V CDR1 and CDR2: SGHRS, YFSETQ. V was cut by 0 bases and J by 0 bases, with 11 bases left in between. The CDR3, as DNA: TGCGCCAGCAGCTTGGGAGGGCAGGCGAGCACAGATACGCAGTATTTT. Translating it yields CASSLGGQASTDTQYF. Supplemented by reference TRBV5-1 and TRBJ2-3, the full variable domain reads KAGVTQTPRYLIKTRGQQVTLSCSPISGHRSVSWYQQTPGQGLQFLFEYFSETQRNKGNFPGRFSGRQFSNSRSEMNVSTLELGDSALYLCASSLGGQASTDTQYFGPGTRLTVL.

There are many counts of this clonotype. This chain's CDR3 is CASSSGQFYEQYF. Here the CDR3 DNA reads TGTGCCAGCTCCTCAGGACAGTTCTACGAGCAGTACTTC. The chain employs TRBV18 and TRBJ2-7, with TRBD1 as a possible D gene (6 bases). Germline CDR1 and CDR2: KGHSH and LQKENI. V was cut by 6 bases and J by 3 bases, with 12 bases left in between. This CDR3 has 13 residues.

In its sample, this clonotype was seen many times. The V and J genes are TRBV2 and TRBJ1-5, with TRBD1 as a possible D gene (5 bases). The germline V gene encodes CDR1 SNHLY and CDR2 FYNNEI. Trimming took off 2 bases at V and 11 bases at J, with 19 bases between the two ends. There are 15 residues in the CDR3. CDR3 sequence reads: CASSEMSRASGAQHF. CDR3 nucleotides: TGTGCCAGCAGTGAAATGTCCAGGGCCTCTGGGGCCCAGCATTTT.

This clonotype was seen many times. CDR3 bases: TGCAGTGCTAGAGCACAGCCGAACACTGAAGCTTTCTTT. Translated: CSARAQPNTEAFF. This chain links TRBV20-1 with TRBJ1-1, with D unclear. Between the trimmed V and J ends, which lost 1 base and 1 base, there was a span of 7 bases. Germline V gives CDR1 DFQATT, CDR2 SNEGSKA (reference sequence). This CDR3 region has 13 residues.

This clonotype was seen repeatedly, ten times or more. The chain combines TRBV15 with TRBJ2-2; perhaps D is TRBD1 or TRBD2 (5 bases each). Trimming shortened V by 1 base and J by 3 bases, and 12 bases separated the two germline ends. The CDR3 runs to 16 residues. CDR1 LNHNV and CDR2 YYDKDF come from the germline V gene (reference sequence). For the CDR3, the DNA is TGTGCCACCAGCAGAGGAGGGGTTGGGGACACCGGGGAGCTGTTTTTT. It specifies CATSRGGVGDTGELFF.

This clonotype was seen many times. The chain has TRBV7-2 and TRBJ2-7; D not resolved. The CDR3 runs 15 residues. Germline V lookup: CDR1 SGHTA, CDR2 FQGNSA. Trimming shortened V by 6 bases and J by 2 bases, and 17 bases separated the two germline ends. The CDR3 sequence: CASSTQADSTYEQYF. The CDR3 DNA reads TGTGCCAGCAGTACTCAGGCAGATTCTACCTACGAGCAGTACTTC.

The table lists this clonotype with many counts. V and J are TRBV29-1 and TRBJ2-5; 7 bases match TRBD1. The length of the CDR3 is 14 residues. With 6 bases clipped from V and 0 bases from J, the junction kept 7 bases outside the gene matches. Germline V gene data show CDR1 as SQVTM and CDR2 as ANQGSEA. The CDR3 here is CSVLRQGNQETQYF. CDR3 sequence (DNA): TGCAGCGTCCTGCGACAGGGAAACCAAGAGACCCAGTACTTC.

This clonotype was recorded at least ten times. The chain employs TRBV29-1 and TRBJ1-1; D ambiguous. The CDR3 sequence is 9 residues long. The germline V gene encodes CDR1 SQVTM and CDR2 ANQGSEA. Trimming took off 7 bases at V and 4 bases at J, with 4 bases between the two ends. The CDR3 here is CSGGTEAFF. The CDR3 region has the DNA TGCAGCGGGGGCACTGAAGCTTTCTTT.

This clonotype was counted many times. The V gene is TRBV12-3 or TRBV12-4, the J gene TRBJ1-2, with no clear D. V lost 3 bases to trimming and J lost 4 bases, with 6 bases between them. The CDR3 contains 12 residues. CDR3 sequence: CASSLQAYGYTF. In DNA form, the CDR3 reads TGTGCCAGCAGTTTGCAGGCCTATGGCTACACCTTC.

This clonotype was detected many times. This chain uses TRBV6-2 or TRBV6-3 with TRBJ2-2, with D unclear. Germline CDR1 reads MNHEY; CDR2 reads SVGEGT. The CDR3 runs to 15 residues. The V end was cut by 2 bases, the J end by 4 bases, with 11 bases between. CDR3 DNA sequence: TGTGCCAGCAGTTACCCTGGAGCACCCACCGGGGAGCTGTTTTTT. Translation: CASSYPGAPTGELFF.

This clonotype was counted many times. This chain joins TRBV11-3 and TRBJ1-1, with a tentative D call TRBD1 (6 bases). V lost 2 bases and J lost 2, with 21 bases in between. The CDR3 is 18 amino acids. CDR1 SGHNT and CDR2 YENEEA come from the germline V gene. The CDR3 DNA sequence: TGTGCCAGCAGCTTAAGTCTAAGCTTGGGGGGGCGCAACACTGAAGCTTTCTTT. Residues: CASSLSLSLGGRNTEAFF. Filled out from reference TRBV11-3 and TRBJ1-1, the complete variable domain reads EAGVVQSPRYKIIEKKQPVAFWCNPISGHNTLYWYLQNLGQGPELLIRYENEEAVDDSQLPKDRFSAERLKGVDSTLKIQPAELGDSAVYLCASSLSLSLGGRNTEAFFGQGTRLTVV.

This clonotype was picked up many times. The chain carries TRBV12-3 or TRBV12-4 and TRBJ1-5; D perhaps matches TRBD1 (5 bases). Between the trimmed V and J ends, which lost 5 bases and 7 bases, there was a span of 9 bases. The CDR3 covers 12 residues. CDR3 protein: CASSLTGQPQHF. As DNA, the CDR3 is TGTGCCAGCAGTCTCACAGGCCAGCCCCAGCATTTT.

The sample holds many counts of this clonotype. The rearrangement links TRBV7-8 to TRBJ2-1; 12 nucleotides line up with TRBD2. The J segment lost 9 bases and the V segment lost 5 bases, leaving 8 bases of the junction unmatched. Germline-derived CDR1 and CDR2 are SGHVS and FQNEAQ. CDR3 length: 15 residues. This CDR3 is CASSLRLLAGGEQFF. The CDR3, as DNA: TGTGCCAGCAGCCTCCGGTTACTAGCGGGAGGTGAGCAGTTCTTC.

This clonotype was picked up many times. The chain joins TRBV5-1 to TRBJ1-4; TRBD1 aligns across 10 bases. The CDR3 runs 15 residues. V trimming: 6 bases; J trimming: 10 bases; junction bases outside the gene matches: 12. Germline CDR1 SGHRS, CDR2 YFSETQ. The CDR3 coding sequence is TGCGCCAGCACAAGCGACCGGGACAGGGGAGGAAAACTGTTTTTT. It is translated as CASTSDRDRGGKLFF.

This clonotype is judged medium-sized (0.01 to 0.1%). V and J are TRBV10-3 and TRBJ2-3; unclear D gene. Between the trimmed V and J ends, which lost 3 bases and 4 bases, there was a span of 8 bases. The CDR3 spans 13 residues. Germline loops: CDR1 ENHRY, CDR2 SYGVKD. The CDR3 DNA follows: TGTGCCATCAGTGAAGTAGCCCCAGATACGCAGTATTTT. Translating it yields CAISEVAPDTQYF.

This clonotype was recorded a few times. V and J are TRBV11-2 and TRBJ2-1, with TRBD2 identical over 10 bases. CDR3 length equals 15 residues. The ends lost 5 bases at V and 7 bases at J; junction bases unmatched: 8. Germline loops: CDR1 SGHAT, CDR2 FQNNGV. Here the CDR3 DNA reads TGTGCCAGCAGCCGAGCTAGCGGGAGTGGAAATGAGCAGTTCTTC. Translated, it gives CASSRASGSGNEQFF. The whole variable domain, remainder taken from reference TRBV11-2 and TRBJ2-1, is EAGVAQSPRYKIIEKRQSVAFWCNPISGHATLYWYQQILGQGPKLLIQFQNNGVVDDSQLPKDRFSAERLKGVDSTLKIQPAKLEDSAVYLCASSRASGSGNEQFFGPGTRLTVL.

This clonotype was recorded at least ten times. The gene calls are TRBV7-2 and TRBJ2-1; D may be TRBD1 or TRBD2 (6 bases each). Deletions cut 4 bases from V and 0 bases from J, with 10 bases between. CDR1 is SGHTA, CDR2 FQGNSA, per germline. The CDR3 has 15 amino acids. This CDR3 is CASSWGASSYNEQFF. CDR3 in DNA: TGTGCCAGCAGCTGGGGGGCGAGCTCCTACAATGAGCAGTTCTTC.

By sample fraction, this clonotype is medium-sized. J is TRBJ2-1 and V is TRBV5-1, with 7 bases identical to TRBD2. Trimming took 3 bases from V and 9 from J; bases not matched to a gene: 12. The CDR3 is 15 residues long. Germline values: CDR1 SGHRS, CDR2 YFSETQ. The CDR3 DNA reads as TGCGCCAGCAGCTGGGCGGGCGGGAGAACCGGTGAGCAGTTCTTC. Amino acid sequence: CASSWAGGRTGEQFF.

Many counts were recorded for this clonotype. The CDR3 DNA reads as TGTGCCAGCAGCTTGGCGGCAGCTTACGAGCAGTACTTC. Translating it yields CASSLAAAYEQYF. V usage is TRBV5-6 and J usage is TRBJ2-7; D is unresolved. Per the germline V gene, CDR1 is SGHDT and CDR2 is YYEEEE. The CDR3 contains 13 residues. V lost 0 bases and J 4 bases, leaving 8 bases between the germline ends.

This clonotype appeared many times. The V call is TRBV10-3, the J call TRBJ1-2; D is undetermined. The CDR3 consists of 16 residues. Germline CDR1 reads ENHRY; CDR2 reads SYGVKD. Trimming took 3 bases from V and 3 from J, leaving 17 bases between them. CDR3 DNA sequence: TGTGCCATCAGTGACCGAGGCGGTGAAACTTACTATGGCTACACCTTC. Its translation is CAISDRGGETYYGYTF.

This clonotype was seen many times. The J gene is TRBJ2-1, the V gene TRBV7-3; 15 bases are shared with TRBD2. Losses at the gene ends were 5 bases for V and 14 bases for J; bases not matched to a gene: 7. The CDR3 runs to 14 residues. Germline V gives CDR1 SGHTA, CDR2 FQGTGA. In nucleotides, the CDR3 is TGTGCCAGCAGCCCCGGACTAGCGGGGGGGTTCAAGTTCTTC. It yields the protein CASSPGLAGGFKFF.